One and the same sample provided the 30 T cell receptor beta chains below, sequenced in a study of T cell responses to AZD1222 COVID-19 vaccine. This table comes from immunoSEQ multiplex PCR, and its TCRdb copy is limited to in-frame clones, with some not included. The sample has roughly 140,000 clones; 75% to 90% are singletons. This specimen consisted of peripheral blood, obtained on day 0 of AZD1222 vaccination. These receptors all come from an adult in good health.

This chain connects TRBV5-1 to TRBJ2-7; 7 positions match TRBD1. Germline V gene lookup returns CDR1 SGHRS and CDR2 YFSETQ. Trimming took 1 base from V and 3 from J; bases not matched to a gene: 7. This CDR3 is 15 amino acids long. The CDR3 protein is CASSLLTGQIYEQYF. In nucleotides, the CDR3 is TGCGCCAGCAGCTTGCTGACAGGGCAGATCTACGAGCAGTACTTC.

This chain links TRBV28 with TRBJ2-2, with 13 nucleotides matching TRBD2. CDR1 and CDR2 (germline): MDHEN, SYDVKM. The CDR3 has 18 residues. J was trimmed by 2 bases and V by 3 bases; bases with no gene match: 6. The CDR3: CASSFWTSGRVNTGELFF. In DNA form, the CDR3 reads TGTGCCAGCAGTTTCTGGACTAGCGGGAGAGTTAACACCGGGGAGCTGTTTTTT.

This rearrangement joins TRBV28 to TRBJ2-1; the D is unclear. From germline, CDR1 is MDHEN and CDR2 SYDVKM. The CDR3 sequence is 16 residues long. The V end was cut by 6 bases, the J end by 0 bases, with 15 bases between. This chain's CDR3 is CASSFTPPRSYNEQFF. CDR3 DNA: TGTGCCAGCAGCTTTACACCACCCCGCTCCTACAATGAGCAGTTCTTC.

This chain links TRBV7-9 with TRBJ1-2, with D unresolved. The CDR3 has 14 residues. Germline CDR1 reads SEHNR; CDR2 reads FQNEAQ (reference sequence). Trimming cost V 5 bases and J 0 bases, with 10 bases left between them. The CDR3 here is CASSPPGTNYGYTF. The CDR3 bases are TGTGCCAGCAGCCCCCCGGGCACTAACTATGGCTACACCTTC.

The chain employs TRBV30 and TRBJ1-5; a weak D match, TRBD1 (6 bases). This CDR3 contains 13 residues. In germline, CDR1 is GTSNPN, CDR2 SVGIG (reference sequence). Trimming took off 1 base at V and 6 bases at J, with 10 bases between the two ends. This chain's CDR3 is CAWSEQGTQPQHF. In DNA, the CDR3 is TGTGCCTGGAGTGAACAGGGAACTCAGCCCCAGCATTTT.

The chain carries TRBV7-8 and TRBJ2-1, with 10 nucleotides matching TRBD2. V shed 4 bases and J 2 bases; nucleotides not matched to a gene: 2. CDR3 size: 15 residues. Germline CDR1 SGHVS, CDR2 FQNEAQ. The DNA of the CDR3 is TGTGCCAGCAGCTCAGCGGGGGGGGCCTACAATGAGCAGTTCTTC. This encodes CASSSAGGAYNEQFF.

The chain uses TRBV5-1 and TRBJ2-7; a weak D match, TRBD1 (6 bases). V was cut by 4 bases and J by 4 bases, with 12 bases left in between. CDR1 is SGHRS and CDR2 is YFSETQ in the germline V gene. CDR3 size: 13 residues. In DNA form, the CDR3 reads TGCGCCAGCAGCCCCGACAGGAGATACGAGCAGTACTTC. Translation gives CASSPDRRYEQYF.

The rearrangement links TRBV2 to TRBJ2-7; D unresolved. This CDR3 region has 15 residues. V gave up 1 base and J gave up 10 bases, with 20 bases separating them. Per germline, CDR1 SNHLY and CDR2 FYNNEI. CDR3 DNA: TGTGCCAGCAGTGAAGTTCCCCTTGACCGGGCAGAACAGTACTTC. Amino acid sequence: CASSEVPLDRAEQYF.

V gene TRBV9 combines with J gene TRBJ2-7; D perhaps matches TRBD1 (6 bases). V was shortened by 4 bases and J by 1 base, with 9 bases between the two germline ends. Germline V gene sequence: CDR1 SGDLS, CDR2 YYNGEE. CDR3 size: 13 residues. The CDR3 sequence: CASSPTGSYEQYF. The CDR3 nucleotides are TGTGCCAGCAGCCCCACAGGGTCCTACGAGCAGTACTTC.

The chain carries TRBV2 and TRBJ1-1; weak D call: TRBD1 (5 bases). The CDR3 runs to 14 residues. V shed 5 bases and J shed 2 bases, with 12 bases lying between them. Looked up from germline, CDR1 is SNHLY and CDR2 is FYNNEI. The CDR3 coding sequence is TGTGCCAGCAGTTTAGACAGTTTTAACACTGAAGCTTTCTTT. This gives the protein CASSLDSFNTEAFF.

The chain has TRBV2 and TRBJ1-6; D gene uncertain. The CDR3 covers 13 residues. Germline V gene data show CDR1 as SNHLY and CDR2 as FYNNEI. Trimming cost V 8 bases and J 10 bases, with 15 bases left between them. The CDR3 nucleotides are TGTGCCAGCTCTACGGACGGGGTCTCACCCCTCCACTTT. It encodes CASSTDGVSPLHF.

This sequence joins TRBV6-5 and TRBJ1-1; weak D call: TRBD1 (5 bases). Germline lookup yields CDR1 MNHEY and CDR2 SVGAGI. This CDR3 is built from 15 residues. V lost 0 bases and J 7 bases, leaving 15 bases between the germline ends. For the CDR3, the DNA is TGTGCCAGCAGTTACTCGATACGGGGGGTCGGTGAAGCTTTCTTT. This codes for CASSYSIRGVGEAFF.

CDR3 amino acids: CASSPNSYYGYTF. CDR3 bases: TGTGCCAGCAGTCCGAACAGTTACTATGGCTACACCTTC. The gene calls are TRBV12-3 or TRBV12-4 and TRBJ1-2; no clear D gene. The CDR3 extends over 13 amino acids. The V gene lost 5 bases and the J gene lost 3 bases, with 10 bases spanning the gap.

The J gene is TRBJ2-1, the V gene TRBV10-2, with 7 bases fitting TRBD1. The germline gives CDR1 WSHSY, CDR2 SAAADI. The J segment lost 12 bases and the V segment lost 6 bases, leaving 14 bases of the junction unmatched. The CDR3 contains 14 residues. CDR3 nucleotide sequence: TGCGCCAGCAGGGAGACCGGGTCCCCAGGGGGGCAGTTCTTC. This sequence encodes CASRETGSPGGQFF.

This sequence joins TRBV28 and TRBJ1-2; D possibly corresponds to TRBD1 (6 bases). Germline V lookup: CDR1 MDHEN, CDR2 SYDVKM. The V end lost 7 bases, the J end lost 3 bases, and 12 bases lay between the germline ends. This CDR3 has 13 residues. The chain's CDR3 is CASKGGVDYGYTF. In DNA form, the CDR3 reads TGTGCCAGCAAGGGGGGCGTTGACTATGGCTACACCTTC.

This chain links TRBV27 with TRBJ1-3; D is unresolved. Trimming shortened V by 6 bases and J by 4 bases, and 16 bases separated the two germline ends. CDR1 and CDR2 from the germline V gene are MNHEY and SMNVEV (reference sequence). There are 15 residues in the CDR3. The CDR3 bases are TGTGCCAGCAGCCAGGCTCCCTGGGGAGGAAACACCATATATTTT. The encoded protein is CASSQAPWGGNTIYF.

The V call is TRBV7-9, the J call TRBJ2-2, with 8 bases fitting TRBD1. J lost 2 bases, V lost 7 bases, and 9 bases had no gene match. Germline CDR1 SEHNR, CDR2 FQNEAQ (reference sequence). The CDR3 loop spans 16 amino acids. CDR3 DNA sequence: TGTGCCAGCACACAACGGACAGGGCTAAACACCGGGGAGCTGTTTTTT. It yields the protein CASTQRTGLNTGELFF. The entire variable domain, with the rest obtained from reference TRBV7-9 and TRBJ2-2, is as follows: DTGVSQNPRHKITKRGQNVTFRCDPISEHNRLYWYRQTLGQGPEFLTYFQNEAQLEKSRLLSDRFSAERPKGSFSTLEIQRTEQGDSAMYLCASTQRTGLNTGELFFGEGSRLTVL.

The genes are TRBV19 and TRBJ2-1; D not certain. This CDR3 region has 14 residues. Germline V gene lookup returns CDR1 LNHDA and CDR2 SQIVND (reference sequence). Trimming removed 8 bases from V and 1 base from J, with 12 bases in between. CDR3 nucleotide sequence: TGTGCCAGTTCCCCTGGGCAGTCCTACAATGAGCAGTTCTTC. Protein sequence: CASSPGQSYNEQFF.

The rearrangement links TRBV15 to TRBJ2-5, with D unresolved. CDR1 is LNHNV and CDR2 is YYDKDF in the germline V gene (reference sequence). Trimming took 4 bases from V and 3 from J, leaving 3 bases between them. The CDR3 extends over 11 amino acids. The CDR3 DNA follows: TGTGCCACCAGCATCAAAGAGACCCAGTACTTC. This encodes CATSIKETQYF.

V is TRBV5-6 and J is TRBJ1-2; 10 bases align to TRBD1. V lost 4 bases and J lost 8; bases outside the gene matches: 8. The CDR3 length is 14 residues. CDR1 is SGHDT and CDR2 is YYEEEE in the germline V gene. The chain's CDR3 is CASSAGQGIGGYTF. For the CDR3, the DNA is TGTGCCAGCAGCGCGGGACAGGGGATAGGGGGCTACACCTTC.

This clone was observed once. The CDR3 sequence: CASRGGERNYGYTF. CDR3 coding DNA: TGCGCCAGCAGAGGGGGGGAGCGTAACTATGGCTACACCTTC. The rearrangement joins TRBV5-1 to TRBJ1-2, with D possibly TRBD1 on 6 matching bases. Trimming shortened V by 5 bases and J by 1 base, and 12 bases separated the two germline ends. The CDR3 runs 14 residues. Germline V gives CDR1 SGHRS, CDR2 YFSETQ.

The chain is built from TRBV10-2 and TRBJ2-2; D gene uncertain. The CDR3 sequence is 13 residues long. The V gene lost 6 bases and the J gene lost 6 bases, with 11 bases spanning the gap. CDR1 and CDR2 from the germline V gene are WSHSY and SAAADI. This CDR3 reads CASSPVVAGELFF. Written as DNA, the CDR3 is TGCGCCAGCAGCCCCGTGGTCGCCGGGGAGCTGTTTTTT.

The chain links TRBV5-5 to TRBJ1-5; D is undetermined. The CDR3 is 16 residues long. The germline gives CDR1 SGHKS, CDR2 YYEKEE (reference sequence). Trimming cost V 1 base and J 0 bases, with 11 bases left between them. The CDR3 region has the DNA TGTGCCAGCAGCTTGTTCGGAGGTGTTAGCAATCAGCCCCAGCATTTT. This codes for CASSLFGGVSNQPQHF.

The chain couples TRBV6-5 to TRBJ1-4; D is perhaps TRBD1 (5 bases). This CDR3 contains 14 residues. Deletions cut 2 bases from V and 7 bases from J, with 11 bases between. Looked up from germline, CDR1 is MNHEY and CDR2 is SVGAGI. The CDR3 bases are TGTGCCAGCAGTTACCGAGACAGTCTTGAAAAACTGTTTTTT. Its protein product is CASSYRDSLEKLFF.

V gene TRBV7-9 combines with J gene TRBJ2-3; D is uncertain. Germline CDR1 SEHNR, CDR2 FQNEAQ (reference sequence). V was trimmed by 1 base and J by 3 bases, leaving 5 bases between them. The CDR3 is 13 residues long. The CDR3 spells CASSLGSTDTQYF. As DNA, the CDR3 is TGTGCCAGCAGCTTAGGGAGTACAGATACGCAGTATTTT.

CDR3 residues: CAWSMPRTGAYGYTF. The CDR3 bases are TGTGCCTGGAGTATGCCGAGGACAGGGGCCTATGGCTACACCTTC. V gene TRBV30 combines with J gene TRBJ1-2, with 9 positions matching TRBD1. The CDR3 is made up of 15 amino acids. V was pared by 2 bases and J by 4 bases, with 8 bases of the junction left unmatched. Per germline, CDR1 GTSNPN and CDR2 SVGIG (reference sequence).

The count of this clone is one. The genes are TRBV30 and TRBJ1-1, with TRBD1 as a possible D gene (5 bases). CDR3 length: 14 residues. Germline V gene sequence: CDR1 GTSNPN, CDR2 SVGIG (reference sequence). Trimming took 8 bases from V and 5 from J, leaving 21 bases between them. The CDR3 DNA sequence: TGTGCCCGAGGCTTTAGGGAGGGGTATACTGAAGCTTTCTTT. Amino acids: CARGFREGYTEAFF.

The V call is TRBV6-4, the J call TRBJ2-6; unclear D gene. CDR1 and CDR2 from the germline V gene are MRHNA and SNTAGT. V lost 0 bases, J lost 0 bases, and 6 bases lay in between. The CDR3 is made up of 16 amino acids. The CDR3 nucleotides are TGTGCCAGCAGTGACTCGGCTGGCTCTGGGGCCAACGTCCTGACTTTC. Amino acid sequence: CASSDSAGSGANVLTF.

The rearrangement links TRBV5-4 to TRBJ1-2; weak D call: TRBD1 (5 bases). Germline CDR1 SGHNT, CDR2 YYREEE (reference sequence). The V end was cut by 6 bases, the J end by 7 bases, with 16 bases between. This CDR3 is built from 13 residues. The CDR3 here is CASIPMGGSGYTF. The CDR3 DNA reads as TGTGCCAGCATCCCTATGGGGGGGTCTGGCTACACCTTC.

V is TRBV28 and J is TRBJ1-2; D ambiguous. CDR3 length equals 14 residues. Trimming took 6 bases from V and 5 from J, leaving 16 bases between them. Per the germline V gene, CDR1 is MDHEN and CDR2 is SYDVKM. The CDR3 sequence: CASSPLAVEYGYTF. In DNA, the CDR3 is TGTGCCAGCAGCCCTCTCGCAGTTGAATATGGCTACACCTTC.